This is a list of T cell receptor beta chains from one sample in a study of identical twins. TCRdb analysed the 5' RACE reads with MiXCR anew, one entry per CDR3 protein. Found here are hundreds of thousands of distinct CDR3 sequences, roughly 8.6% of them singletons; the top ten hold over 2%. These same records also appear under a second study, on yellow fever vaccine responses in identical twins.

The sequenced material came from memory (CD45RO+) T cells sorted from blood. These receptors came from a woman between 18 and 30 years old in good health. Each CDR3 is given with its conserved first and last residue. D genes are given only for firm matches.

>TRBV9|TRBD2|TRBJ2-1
CASSVVLAGAYNEQFF
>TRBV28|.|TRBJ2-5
CASRSGPRSQETQHF
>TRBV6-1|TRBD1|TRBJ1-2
CASRPGQGIYGYTF
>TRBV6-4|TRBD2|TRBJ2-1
CASSGTSGGDEQFF
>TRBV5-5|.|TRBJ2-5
CASSLAPGRDETQYF
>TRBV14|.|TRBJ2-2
CASSQLGPVSGELFF
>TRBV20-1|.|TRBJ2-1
CSSTDGEDEQFF
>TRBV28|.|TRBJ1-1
CASSFFLNTEAFF
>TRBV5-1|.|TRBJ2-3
CASSSAGGDTQYF
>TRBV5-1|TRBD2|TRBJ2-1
CASSTSGGAVNEQFF
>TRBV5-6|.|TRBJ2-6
CASSSGQPGANVLTF